These T cell receptor beta chains were read from a single sample in a study of T cells in Graves' hyperthyroidism and ophthalmopathy. TCRdb processed the multiplex PCR reads anew with MiXCR; each CDR3 protein has one entry. The table has approximately 590,000 distinct CDR3 sequences, about a sixth seen once. Sequenced material: blood. The source of these receptors is a woman in her 30s with Graves' hyperthyroidism. CDR3s include the opening cysteine and the closing phenylalanine or tryptophan. The D gene is left open where the match is weak. The size field is filled for only some rows; it gives once, few, many or a size class.

V gene: TRBV11-1; clone size: .; J gene: TRBJ2-7; D gene: TRBD2; CDR3 protein: CASSKDGTSFYEQYF; CDR3 DNA: TGTGCCAGCAGCAAAGACGGGACTAGTTTCTACGAGCAGTACTTC
V gene: TRBV2; clone size: few; J gene: TRBJ1-2; D gene: .; CDR3 protein: CASTPTRVKSVHGYTF; CDR3 DNA: TGTGCCAGCACCCCAACCAGGGTAAAATCTGTTCATGGCTACACCTTC
V gene: TRBV29-1; clone size: .; J gene: TRBJ1-2; D gene: .; CDR3 protein: CSVWRQTGGYTF; CDR3 DNA: TGCAGCGTGTGGCGGCAGACAGGCGGCTACACCTTC
V gene: TRBV18; clone size: many; J gene: TRBJ2-1; D gene: .; CDR3 protein: CASFRSRSDEQFF; CDR3 DNA: TGTGCCAGCTTTCGGTCCCGGTCGGATGAGCAGTTCTTC
V gene: TRBV5-4; clone size: many; J gene: TRBJ2-1; D gene: .; CDR3 protein: CASSWGTAYNEQFF; CDR3 DNA: TGTGCCAGCAGCTGGGGCACAGCATACAATGAGCAGTTCTTC
V gene: TRBV3-1; clone size: many; J gene: TRBJ1-1; D gene: .; CDR3 protein: CASSLRQQNTEAFF; CDR3 DNA: TGTGCCAGCAGCCTTAGACAGCAGAACACTGAAGCTTTCTTT
V gene: TRBV7-2; clone size: many; J gene: TRBJ2-3; D gene: TRBD1; CDR3 protein: CASNRQGETDTQYF; CDR3 DNA: TGTGCCAGCAACAGACAGGGGGAGACAGATACGCAGTATTTT
V gene: TRBV29-1; clone size: many; J gene: TRBJ1-1; D gene: .; CDR3 protein: CSVETQMNTEAFF; CDR3 DNA: TGCAGCGTTGAGACCCAGATGAACACTGAAGCTTTCTTT
V gene: TRBV5-6; clone size: .; J gene: TRBJ2-2; D gene: .; CDR3 protein: CASSLGGRPGELFF; CDR3 DNA: TGTGCCAGCAGCTTGGGAGGGAGGCCCGGGGAGCTGTTTTTT
V gene: TRBV27; clone size: .; J gene: TRBJ2-1; D gene: TRBD1; CDR3 protein: CASTESTGGSYNEQFF; CDR3 DNA: TGTGCCAGCACCGAATCCACAGGGGGCTCCTACAATGAGCAGTTCTTC
V gene: TRBV3-1; clone size: few; J gene: TRBJ1-5; D gene: .; CDR3 protein: CASSQAEDNQPQHF; CDR3 DNA: TGTGCCAGCAGCCAGGCGGAGGACAATCAGCCCCAGCATTTT
V gene: TRBV7-9; clone size: many; J gene: TRBJ2-7; D gene: .; CDR3 protein: CASSSQGGSEQYF; CDR3 DNA: TGTGCCAGCAGCTCCCAGGGGGGAAGCGAGCAGTACTTC
V gene: TRBV25-1; clone size: .; J gene: TRBJ1-1; D gene: .; CDR3 protein: CASSESSGGIETEAFF; CDR3 DNA: TGTGCCAGCAGTGAATCATCCGGCGGGATCGAGACTGAAGCTTTCTTT
V gene: TRBV19; clone size: .; J gene: TRBJ1-2; D gene: .; CDR3 protein: CASSSEGFRAREAYGYTF; CDR3 DNA: TGTGCCAGTAGCAGTGAGGGGTTCCGGGCCCGGGAGGCCTATGGCTACACCTTC
V gene: TRBV15; clone size: .; J gene: TRBJ1-1; D gene: .; CDR3 protein: CATSRDRGFTEAFF; CDR3 DNA: TGTGCCACCAGCAGAGATAGGGGGTTTACTGAAGCTTTCTTT
V gene: TRBV11-1; clone size: many; J gene: TRBJ2-3; D gene: TRBD2; CDR3 protein: CASSLGGRAIDTQYF; CDR3 DNA: TGTGCCAGCAGCTTAGGCGGGAGGGCCATAGATACGCAGTATTTT
V gene: TRBV18; clone size: .; J gene: TRBJ2-7; D gene: TRBD2; CDR3 protein: CASSPTRRAGVYEQYF; CDR3 DNA: TGTGCCAGCTCACCGACCAGGAGAGCGGGAGTCTACGAGCAGTACTTC
V gene: TRBV20-1; clone size: many; J gene: TRBJ2-1; D gene: .; CDR3 protein: CSARRGVDNEQFF; CDR3 DNA: TGCAGTGCTAGAAGAGGAGTGGACAATGAGCAGTTCTTC
V gene: TRBV7-6; clone size: many; J gene: TRBJ1-1; D gene: .; CDR3 protein: CASSLRQGGMNTEAFF; CDR3 DNA: TGTGCCAGCAGCTTACGGCAGGGAGGGATGAACACTGAAGCTTTCTTT
V gene: TRBV30; clone size: many; J gene: TRBJ2-1; D gene: .; CDR3 protein: CAWSRLASSYNEQFF; CDR3 DNA: TGTGCCTGGAGTAGGTTGGCCAGCTCCTACAATGAGCAGTTCTTC
V gene: TRBV30; clone size: few; J gene: TRBJ2-3; D gene: .; CDR3 protein: CAWGVRGFGTDTQYF; CDR3 DNA: TGTGCCTGGGGTGTACGCGGGTTCGGCACAGATACGCAGTATTTT
V gene: TRBV6-1; clone size: .; J gene: TRBJ2-3; D gene: .; CDR3 protein: CASSEGLSSFLHTQYF; CDR3 DNA: TGTGCCAGCAGTGAAGGACTATCCTCGTTTCTACATACGCAGTATTTT
V gene: TRBV2; clone size: many; J gene: TRBJ2-7; D gene: .; CDR3 protein: CASSWDLSYEQYF; CDR3 DNA: TGTGCCAGCAGTTGGGACTTATCCTACGAGCAGTACTTC
V gene: TRBV4-1; clone size: .; J gene: TRBJ2-3; D gene: TRBD2; CDR3 protein: CASSHRLAGVADTQYF; CDR3 DNA: TGCGCCAGCAGCCACAGACTAGCGGGAGTGGCAGATACGCAGTATTTT
V gene: TRBV6-9; clone size: .; J gene: TRBJ1-1; D gene: .; CDR3 protein: CASSYYKDGTEAFF; CDR3 DNA: TGTGCCAGCAGTTATTACAAGGACGGAACTGAAGCTTTCTTT
V gene: TRBV20-1; clone size: few; J gene: TRBJ1-3; D gene: .; CDR3 protein: CSAQSTGLGNTIYF; CDR3 DNA: TGCAGTGCTCAGAGCACCGGGCTGGGAAACACCATATATTTT
V gene: TRBV4-3; clone size: .; J gene: TRBJ1-6; D gene: TRBD1; CDR3 protein: CASSQDPTGGHSPLHF; CDR3 DNA: TGCGCCAGCAGCCAAGATCCAACAGGGGGGCATTCACCCCTCCACTTT
V gene: TRBV29-1; clone size: many; J gene: TRBJ2-3; D gene: .; CDR3 protein: CSVDILHLTSTDTQYF; CDR3 DNA: TGCAGCGTTGACATTTTACACCTTACTAGCACAGATACGCAGTATTTT
V gene: TRBV28; clone size: .; J gene: TRBJ2-6; D gene: .; CDR3 protein: CASNEQDPSGANVLTF; CDR3 DNA: TGTGCCAGCAACGAACAGGACCCCTCTGGGGCCAACGTCCTGACTTTC
V gene: TRBV15; clone size: few; J gene: TRBJ1-5; D gene: .; CDR3 protein: CATSRVGGIRPQHF; CDR3 DNA: TGTGCCACCAGCAGAGTTGGCGGGATTAGGCCCCAGCATTTT
V gene: TRBV20-1; clone size: many; J gene: TRBJ2-3; D gene: TRBD2; CDR3 protein: CSARDWASGRSADTQYF; CDR3 DNA: TGCAGTGCTAGAGATTGGGCTAGCGGGAGGTCTGCAGATACGCAGTATTTT
V gene: TRBV10-3; clone size: few; J gene: TRBJ2-3; D gene: TRBD1; CDR3 protein: CAIRAQGGTDTQYF; CDR3 DNA: TGTGCCATCAGGGCACAGGGGGGCACAGATACGCAGTATTTT
V gene: TRBV20-1; clone size: many; J gene: TRBJ2-7; D gene: TRBD2; CDR3 protein: CSATPGTNSYEQYF; CDR3 DNA: TGCAGTGCTACACCCGGGACTAACTCCTACGAGCAGTACTTC
V gene: TRBV18; clone size: .; J gene: TRBJ1-2; D gene: .; CDR3 protein: CASSTNRGSRDRTDYGYTF; CDR3 DNA: TGTGCCAGCTCAACCAACCGCGGGAGCCGAGATCGGACCGACTATGGCTACACCTTC
V gene: TRBV28; clone size: many; J gene: TRBJ1-2; D gene: TRBD1; CDR3 protein: CASSTSPMTGDYGYTF; CDR3 DNA: TGTGCCAGCAGTACATCACCCATGACAGGGGATTATGGCTACACCTTC
V gene: TRBV28; clone size: .; J gene: TRBJ2-3; D gene: TRBD2; CDR3 protein: CASSSPGLAGGDTQYF; CDR3 DNA: TGTGCCAGCAGTTCCCCGGGACTAGCGGGCGGAGATACGCAGTATTTT
V gene: TRBV3-1; clone size: many; J gene: TRBJ2-7; D gene: TRBD1; CDR3 protein: CASSQRTGSYEQYF; CDR3 DNA: TGTGCCAGCAGCCAAAGGACAGGCTCCTACGAGCAGTACTTC
V gene: TRBV20-1; clone size: few; J gene: TRBJ1-5; D gene: .; CDR3 protein: CSARGGGDWQPQHF; CDR3 DNA: TGCAGTGCTAGAGGGGGGGGGGATTGGCAGCCCCAGCATTTT
V gene: TRBV20-1; clone size: .; J gene: TRBJ2-5; D gene: .; CDR3 protein: CSAREGESVLETQYF; CDR3 DNA: TGCAGTGCTAGAGAAGGGGAAAGTGTATTAGAGACCCAGTACTTC
V gene: TRBV27; clone size: many; J gene: TRBJ2-2; D gene: .; CDR3 protein: CASSFGGAGAGELFF; CDR3 DNA: TGTGCCAGCAGTTTTGGGGGCGCGGGAGCCGGGGAGCTGTTTTTT
V gene: TRBV12-5; clone size: many; J gene: TRBJ2-1; D gene: .; CDR3 protein: CASGLVTGFNEQFF; CDR3 DNA: TGTGCTAGTGGTTTGGTAACCGGATTCAATGAGCAGTTCTTC
V gene: TRBV7-9; clone size: .; J gene: TRBJ2-2; D gene: .; CDR3 protein: CASRSPPPATGELFF; CDR3 DNA: TGTGCCAGCAGATCCCCCCCCCCGGCCACCGGGGAGCTGTTTTTT
V gene: TRBV5-1; clone size: many; J gene: TRBJ2-2; D gene: .; CDR3 protein: CASSLSKSTGELFF; CDR3 DNA: TGCGCCAGCAGCTTGTCCAAGTCCACCGGGGAGCTGTTTTTT
V gene: TRBV30; clone size: many; J gene: TRBJ1-4; D gene: .; CDR3 protein: CAWSVDPEKLFF; CDR3 DNA: TGTGCCTGGAGTGTTGATCCTGAAAAACTGTTTTTT
V gene: TRBV7-6; clone size: many; J gene: TRBJ2-7; D gene: .; CDR3 protein: CASSLMAGSYEQYF; CDR3 DNA: TGTGCCAGCAGCTTAATGGCGGGATCCTACGAGCAGTACTTC
V gene: TRBV6-1; clone size: many; J gene: TRBJ1-6; D gene: .; CDR3 protein: CASRRSSYNSPLHF; CDR3 DNA: TGTGCCAGCAGACGGAGCTCCTATAATTCACCCCTCCACTTT
V gene: TRBV14; clone size: many; J gene: TRBJ2-1; D gene: TRBD2; CDR3 protein: CASSSLADQYNEQFF; CDR3 DNA: TGTGCCAGCAGCTCACTAGCGGACCAATACAATGAGCAGTTCTTC